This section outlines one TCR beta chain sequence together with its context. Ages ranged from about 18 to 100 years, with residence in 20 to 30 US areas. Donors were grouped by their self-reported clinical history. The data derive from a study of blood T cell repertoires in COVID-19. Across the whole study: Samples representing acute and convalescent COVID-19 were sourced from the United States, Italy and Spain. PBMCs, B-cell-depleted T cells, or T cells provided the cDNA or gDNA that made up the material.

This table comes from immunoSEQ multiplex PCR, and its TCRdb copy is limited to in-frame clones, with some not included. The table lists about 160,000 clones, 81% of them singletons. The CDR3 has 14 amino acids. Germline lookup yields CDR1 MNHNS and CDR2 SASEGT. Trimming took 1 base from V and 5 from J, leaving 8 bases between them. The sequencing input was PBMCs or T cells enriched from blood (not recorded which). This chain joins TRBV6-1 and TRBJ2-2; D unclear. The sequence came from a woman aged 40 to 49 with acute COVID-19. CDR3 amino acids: CASSEVLGTGELFF. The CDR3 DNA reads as TGTGCCAGCAGTGAAGTTCTAGGAACCGGGGAGCTGTTTTTT.